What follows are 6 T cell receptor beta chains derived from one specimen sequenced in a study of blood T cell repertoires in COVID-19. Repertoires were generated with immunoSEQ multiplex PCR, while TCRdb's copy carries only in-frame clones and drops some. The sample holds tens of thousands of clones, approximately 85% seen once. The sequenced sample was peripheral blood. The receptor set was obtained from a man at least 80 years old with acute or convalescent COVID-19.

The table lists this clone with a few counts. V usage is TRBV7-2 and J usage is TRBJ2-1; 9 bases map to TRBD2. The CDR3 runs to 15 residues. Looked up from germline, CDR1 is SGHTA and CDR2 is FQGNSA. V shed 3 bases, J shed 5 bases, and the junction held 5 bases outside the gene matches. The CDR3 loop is CASSLNLAGNNEQFF. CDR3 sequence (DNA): TGTGCCAGCAGCTTGAATCTAGCGGGGAACAATGAGCAGTTCTTC.

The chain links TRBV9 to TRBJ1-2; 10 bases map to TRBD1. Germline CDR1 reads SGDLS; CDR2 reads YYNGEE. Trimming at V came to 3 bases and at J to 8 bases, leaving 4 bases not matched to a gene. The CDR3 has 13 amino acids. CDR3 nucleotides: TGTGCCAGCAGCGCCGGGACAGGGGAAGGCTACACCTTC. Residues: CASSAGTGEGYTF.

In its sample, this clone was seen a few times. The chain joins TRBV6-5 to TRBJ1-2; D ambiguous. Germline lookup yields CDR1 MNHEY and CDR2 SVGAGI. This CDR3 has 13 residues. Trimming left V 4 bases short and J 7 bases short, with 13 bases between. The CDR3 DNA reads TGTGCCAGCAGTTTGGAGGAGGAGGTTGGCTACACCTTC. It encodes CASSLEEEVGYTF.

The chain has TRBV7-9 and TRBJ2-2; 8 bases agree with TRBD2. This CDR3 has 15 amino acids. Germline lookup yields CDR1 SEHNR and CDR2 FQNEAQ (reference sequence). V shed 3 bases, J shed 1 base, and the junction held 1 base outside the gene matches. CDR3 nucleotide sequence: TGTGCCAGCAGCTTCCTAGCGGGGAACACCGGGGAGCTGTTTTTT. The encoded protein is CASSFLAGNTGELFF.

The CDR3: CASSLVLAGDNEQFF. The CDR3 nucleotides read TGCGCCAGCAGCTTGGTGCTAGCGGGAGACAATGAGCAGTTCTTC. The V gene is TRBV5-1, the J gene TRBJ2-1; 10 positions agree with TRBD2. The CDR3 has 15 amino acids. Trimming at V came to 0 bases and at J to 5 bases, leaving 2 bases not matched to a gene. Germline CDR1 SGHRS, CDR2 YFSETQ.

CDR3 DNA sequence: TGTGCCAGCAGTTTACCGGCTAGCGGGAGGACAGATACGCAGTATTTT. This codes for CASSLPASGRTDTQYF. The chain is built from TRBV28 and TRBJ2-3; TRBD2 agrees at 11 bases. The CDR3 is 16 amino acids. With 2 bases clipped from V and 3 bases from J, the junction kept 4 bases outside the gene matches. The germline V gene encodes CDR1 MDHEN and CDR2 SYDVKM.